These 25 T cell receptor beta chains were sequenced from one sample in a study of blood T cell repertoires in COVID-19. The table came from immunoSEQ multiplex PCR; TCRdb's copy has only in-frame clones and leaves some out. The repertoire consists of a few hundred thousand clones, with roughly 88% occurring once and the leading ten covering roughly a tenth. Sequenced input: peripheral blood. Every receptor here comes from a woman aged 70 to 79 with COVID-19, enrolled during active disease.

The chain uses TRBV5-4 and TRBJ1-2; D not certain. This CDR3 contains 12 residues. CDR1 is SGHNT, CDR2 YYREEE, per germline (reference sequence). V shed 1 base and J shed 7 bases, with 8 bases lying between them. CDR3 amino acids: CASSLRGSGYTF. The CDR3 bases are TGTGCCAGCAGCTTGAGAGGGAGTGGCTACACCTTC.

In DNA form, the CDR3 reads TGTGCCAGCTCACCAGACACAGGGGTCGGGGAGCTGTTTTTT. The encoded protein is CASSPDTGVGELFF. The chain is built from TRBV18 and TRBJ2-2; 7 nucleotides line up with TRBD1. The junction had 4 bases not matched to a gene; V was cut back by 2 bases and J by 7 bases. This CDR3 comprises 14 residues. The V gene's germline CDR1 is KGHSH and CDR2 LQKENI.

This chain connects TRBV18 to TRBJ2-3; tentatively, D is TRBD2 (6 bases). The V gene lost 0 bases and the J gene lost 2 bases, with 9 bases spanning the gap. Germline assignment: CDR1 KGHSH and CDR2 LQKENI. This CDR3 is built from 15 residues. The CDR3 loop reads CASSPPGGPTDTQYF. In DNA, the CDR3 is TGTGCCAGCTCACCACCGGGGGGTCCCACAGATACGCAGTATTTT.

The J gene is TRBJ2-5, the V gene TRBV29-1; 9 bases are a match to TRBD1. The CDR3 length is 15 residues. V was clipped by 3 bases and J by 2 bases; unmatched bases: 7. In germline, CDR1 is SQVTM, CDR2 ANQGSEA. CDR3 coding DNA: TGCAGCGTTGACCCCGGACAGGGGAGACAAGAGACCCAGTACTTC. This codes for CSVDPGQGRQETQYF.

This rearrangement joins TRBV7-2 to TRBJ1-5, with TRBD1 matching over 7 bases. The CDR3 is 14 residues long. Per germline, CDR1 SGHTA and CDR2 FQGNSA. With V trimmed by 3 bases and J by 4 bases, 3 bases remained unmatched. CDR3 nucleotides: TGTGCCAGCAGCTTGAGGGGGCAAAATCAGCCCCAGCATTTT. Translated, it gives CASSLRGQNQPQHF.

This clone was seen once. CDR3 region: CAIRTQMDRAVGTEAFF. CDR3 nucleotide sequence: TGTGCCATCAGAACCCAAATGGACAGGGCGGTGGGCACTGAAGCTTTCTTT. The rearrangement joins TRBV10-3 to TRBJ1-1, with 8 bases lining up with TRBD1. V shed 6 bases and J 4 bases; nucleotides not matched to a gene: 16. Germline values: CDR1 ENHRY, CDR2 SYGVKD. The CDR3 runs to 17 residues.

The chain uses TRBV28 and TRBJ1-2, with TRBD1 identical over 8 bases. Unmatched junction bases numbered 14, after V lost 6 bases and J lost 8 bases. The CDR3 has 15 amino acids. Germline loops: CDR1 MDHEN, CDR2 SYDVKM. The CDR3 region has the DNA TGTGCCAGCAGGCGCCTTGACAGGGGCCCTTCCGGCTACACCTTC. Its protein is CASRRLDRGPSGYTF.

The chain uses TRBV5-4 and TRBJ1-1; D remains unclear. With 4 bases removed from V and 0 bases from J, the gap between germline ends came to 7 bases. The V gene's germline CDR1 is SGHNT and CDR2 YYREEE (reference sequence). The CDR3 runs to 13 residues. The CDR3 region is CASSISVNTEAFF. The CDR3 DNA follows: TGTGCCAGCAGCATATCGGTGAACACTGAAGCTTTCTTT.

The chain uses TRBV28 and TRBJ1-1, with a possible D match to TRBD1 (5 bases). Germline CDR1 MDHEN, CDR2 SYDVKM. This CDR3 region has 14 residues. V gave up 6 bases and J gave up 8 bases, with 19 bases separating them. CDR3 DNA: TGTGCCAGCAGCTCTCTGGGGGGAACAACCGAAGCTTTCTTT. Its protein is CASSSLGGTTEAFF.

V and J are TRBV20-1 and TRBJ2-1; 11 bases fit TRBD2. With V trimmed by 3 bases and J by 7 bases, 17 bases remained unmatched. The CDR3 runs to 18 residues. Germline V gene sequence: CDR1 DFQATT, CDR2 SNEGSKA (reference sequence). CDR3 sequence reads: CSASAEWILTSGNNEQFF. CDR3 coding DNA: TGCAGTGCTAGTGCAGAATGGATCTTGACTAGCGGGAATAATGAGCAGTTCTTC.

The chain uses TRBV28 and TRBJ2-7, with D possibly TRBD2 on 5 matching bases. Germline assignment: CDR1 MDHEN and CDR2 SYDVKM. Trimming took off 8 bases at V and 2 bases at J, with 19 bases between the two ends. This CDR3 region has 15 residues. The CDR3 bases are TGTGCCAGCCTTGACCGACCCGGGAAACCCTACGAGCAGTACTTC. Translating it yields CASLDRPGKPYEQYF.

The chain is built from TRBV30 and TRBJ1-2; 7 nucleotides line up with TRBD1. The CDR3 runs 13 residues. CDR1 and CDR2 from the germline V gene are GTSNPN and SVGIG (reference sequence). The V and J ends lost 0 bases and 4 bases, in that order; junction bases with no gene match: 2. Written as DNA, the CDR3 is TGTGCCTGGAGTGTACAGGGGCTCTATGGCTACACCTTC. Protein product: CAWSVQGLYGYTF. The whole variable domain, remainder taken from reference TRBV30 and TRBJ1-2, is SQTIHQWPATLVQPVGSPLSLECTVEGTSNPNLYWYRQAAGRGLQLLFYSVGIGQISSEVPQNLSASRPQDRQFILSSKKLLLSDSGFYLCAWSVQGLYGYTFGSGTRLTVV.

About this clone itself: An end of the junction differs from the germline gene, which may be a read error. The CDR3 region has the DNA TGTGCCAGCAGTCGAATAGCGGGAGCCCTCGTCTTC. Protein product: CASSRIAGALVF. V is TRBV6-5 and J is TRBJ2-7; 9 bases are shared with TRBD2. The CDR3 consists of 12 residues. From germline, CDR1 is MNHEY and CDR2 SVGAGI.

V and J are TRBV5-1 and TRBJ2-3; D might be TRBD2 (6 bases). Trimming left V 1 base short and J 0 bases short, with 12 bases between. The germline V gene has CDR1 SGHRS and CDR2 YFSETQ. The CDR3 totals 16 residues. The DNA for the CDR3 is TGCGCCAGCAGCTTGCCCGCGGGAACGAGCACAGATACGCAGTATTTT. It is translated as CASSLPAGTSTDTQYF.

V and J are TRBV19 and TRBJ1-3, with 7 nucleotides matching TRBD1. Germline V gives CDR1 LNHDA, CDR2 SQIVND (reference sequence). V shed 4 bases, J shed 0 bases, and the junction held 6 bases outside the gene matches. This CDR3 spans 16 amino acids. The CDR3 DNA is TGTGCCAGTAGTAATGACAGGGCCAACTCTGGAAACACCATATATTTT. It translates to CASSNDRANSGNTIYF.

The chain recombines TRBV5-1 with TRBJ2-5, with 9 bases lining up with TRBD1. The V gene's germline CDR1 is SGHRS and CDR2 YFSETQ. This CDR3 is built from 15 residues. After removal of 3 bases from V and 4 bases from J, the junction contained 7 bases not matched to a gene. The CDR3 DNA is TGCGCCAGCAGCTGGGACTCGGGACAGGGAGAGACCCAGTACTTC. It translates to CASSWDSGQGETQYF.

This chain uses TRBV28 with TRBJ2-7; perhaps TRBD2 as D (6 bases). The length of the CDR3 is 13 residues. The V end lost 8 bases, the J end lost 1 base, and 12 bases lay between the germline ends. Germline-derived CDR1 and CDR2 are MDHEN and SYDVKM. The CDR3: CASSPGGSYEQYF. CDR3 nucleotides: TGTGCCAGCTCACCCGGAGGGTCCTACGAGCAGTACTTC.

This chain connects TRBV24-1 to TRBJ2-7, with D possibly matching TRBD2 (6 bases). CDR1 KGHDR and CDR2 SFDVKD come from the germline V gene. Trimming left V 4 bases short and J 6 bases short, with 15 bases between. This CDR3 comprises 14 residues. CDR3 DNA: TGTGCCACCAGTGACCGGAAGGAGGGATTCGAGCAGTACTTC. Translating gives CATSDRKEGFEQYF.

This sequence joins TRBV19 and TRBJ2-7; the D gene is possibly TRBD1 (6 bases). Germline lookup yields CDR1 LNHDA and CDR2 SQIVND (reference sequence). The CDR3 has 14 amino acids. Trimming removed 3 bases at V and 4 bases at J, with 13 bases between. CDR3 sequence (DNA): TGTGCCAGTAGTATGGCAGGGGCTGTTTACGAGCAGTACTTC. Translated, it gives CASSMAGAVYEQYF.

The CDR3 bases are TGTGCCAGCAGCCAAGAACAGGGTTATAGCAATCAGCCCCAGCATTTT. Residues: CASSQEQGYSNQPQHF. This chain links TRBV4-2 with TRBJ1-5, with a possible D match to TRBD1 (6 bases). The V and J ends lost 0 bases and 0 bases respectively, with 9 bases between them. CDR1 LGHNA and CDR2 YNFKEQ come from the germline V gene. The CDR3 length is 16 residues.

A few counts support this clone. The rearrangement links TRBV11-2 to TRBJ2-2, with 10 nucleotides matching TRBD2. CDR1 is SGHAT, CDR2 FQNNGV, per germline. This CDR3 has 15 amino acids. V lost 5 bases, J lost 7 bases, and 7 bases stayed unmatched. The CDR3 loop is CASSPLSGGFGELFF. The CDR3, as DNA: TGTGCCAGCAGCCCCCTTAGCGGGGGGTTCGGGGAGCTGTTTTTT.

This clone was seen a single time. The rearrangement uses TRBV30 and TRBJ2-2, with D maybe TRBD2 (5 bases). Trimming took 2 bases from V and 7 from J, leaving 11 bases between them. The germline V gene has CDR1 GTSNPN and CDR2 SVGIG (reference sequence). The CDR3 is made up of 13 amino acids. In DNA, the CDR3 is TGTGCCTGGAGTCAGATTGCGGGCGGGGAGCTGTTTTTT. Its protein is CAWSQIAGGELFF.

This clone was counted many times. V usage is TRBV3-1 (or the pseudogene TRBV3-2) and J usage is TRBJ1-2; 7 bases agree with TRBD1. Losses at the gene ends were 6 bases for V and 8 bases for J; bases not matched to a gene: 12. CDR3 size: 14 residues. CDR1 and CDR2 (germline): LGHDT, YNNKEL (reference sequence). CDR3 region: CASSREQGVGGYTF. In DNA, the CDR3 is TGTGCCAGCAGTCGAGAGCAGGGGGTTGGAGGCTACACCTTC.

The gene calls are TRBV19 and TRBJ2-1; tentatively, D is TRBD1 (6 bases). Germline CDR1 and CDR2: LNHDA and SQIVND (reference sequence). V shed 3 bases and J shed 3 bases, with 15 bases lying between them. This CDR3 contains 16 residues. The CDR3 loop is CASSIAAGTHYNEQFF. The CDR3 DNA follows: TGTGCCAGTAGTATTGCGGCCGGGACACACTACAATGAGCAGTTCTTC.

The chain joins TRBV5-6 to TRBJ1-4; possibly TRBD1 for D (5 bases). V was clipped by 1 base and J by 5 bases, with 12 bases between them. This CDR3 contains 15 residues. The germline gives CDR1 SGHDT, CDR2 YYEEEE. CDR3 loop: CASSLWGRENEKLFF. Here the CDR3 DNA reads TGTGCCAGCAGCTTGTGGGGGAGGGAGAATGAAAAACTGTTTTTT. The variable domain in full, completed from reference TRBV5-6 and TRBJ1-4, reads DAGVTQSPTHLIKTRGQQVTLRCSPKSGHDTVSWYQQALGQGPQFIFQYYEEEERQRGNFPDRFSGHQFPNYSSELNVNALLLGDSALYLCASSLWGRENEKLFFGSGTQLSVL.